This TCR beta chain comes out of a study of blood T cell repertoires in COVID-19. Per the original data handling: The authors estimated nucleated cell counts from reference gene primer amplification. Repertoires were generated with immunoSEQ multiplex PCR, while TCRdb's copy carries only in-frame clones and drops some. Clone size and the V and J calls come from that table; the DNA yielded D and trimming. This sample has around 300,000 clones, with approximately 86% found just once. The sequenced sample was peripheral blood. The sequence was collected from a woman in her seventies with COVID-19, enrolled during active disease.

This chain's CDR3 is CASSHPGGVREKLFF. For the CDR3, the DNA is TGCGCCAGCAGCCATCCCGGGGGGGTACGAGAAAAACTGTTTTTT. The rearrangement links TRBV4-3 to TRBJ1-4; TRBD1 is a possible D gene (5 bases). V was cut by 3 bases and J by 8 bases, with 16 bases left in between. This CDR3 spans 15 amino acids. Germline CDR1 is LGHNA and CDR2 is YSLEER.